The source of this TCR beta chain is a study of T-cell reconstitution after alpha-beta-depleted transplantation in children. The TCRbeta library incorporated unique molecular identifiers. One entry per CDR3 protein, called by TCRdb with MiXCR from the PCR reads. The sample lists about 600,000 distinct CDR3 sequences; 20% to 25% were seen once. Germline V CDR1 and CDR2: SEHNR, FQNEAQ (reference sequence). This CDR3 is built from 15 residues. The J segment lost 4 bases and the V segment lost 5 bases, leaving 9 bases of the junction unmatched. Here the sequenced sample was PBMCs, mostly from graft donor cells, taken 360 days after TCRalphabeta/CD19-depleted stem cell transplant. The receptor was derived from a boy less than two years old who had a stem cell transplant for acute myeloid leukemia, so the T cells may come from the graft donor. The chain has TRBV7-9 and TRBJ1-1, with 8 bases fitting TRBD1. CDR3 coding DNA: TGTGCCAGCAGCCTACTCAGTACAGGGGGCACTGAAGCTTTCTTT. It yields the protein CASSLLSTGGTEAFF.